The text below deals with one T cell receptor (beta chain). This sample stems from a study of blood T cell repertoires in COVID-19. The CDR3 is 16 residues long. The trim removed 6 bases at V and 5 bases at J, leaving 10 bases unmatched. Germline V gene lookup returns CDR1 MNHEY and CDR2 SVGAGI. The repertoire was sequenced with immunoSEQ multiplex PCR; TCRdb's copy has only in-frame clones and lacks some. The sample holds roughly 200,000 clones, approximately 86% seen once. The chain employs TRBV6-5 and TRBJ2-5; 12 bases line up with TRBD1. The sequence was obtained from a young woman who had been exposed to COVID-19. The sequenced sample consisted of PBMCs or T cells enriched from blood (not recorded which). The DNA for the CDR3 is TGTGCCAGCAGCTACCGGGACAGGGGGCAGGAGGAGACCCAGTACTTC. Translation: CASSYRDRGQEETQYF.